These T cell receptor beta chains were read from a single sample in a study of spatial heterogeneity in lung cancer. Each CDR3 protein gets one entry after TCRdb re-called the 5' RACE reads with MiXCR. The table has 10,000 to 11,000 distinct CDR3 sequences, 5.5% to 7% seen once. The sample consisted of PBMCs, taken at surgery. The receptors were gathered from a male donor with early-stage non-small cell lung cancer. Each CDR3 is given with its conserved first and last residue. The order of the fields is V gene, CDR3 protein.

TRBV3-1,CASGKAQGEQYF
TRBV5-1,CASSYGTYSYNEQFF
TRBV15,CATSRGRDDLYEQYF
TRBV6-5,CASSYGSGREQYF
TRBV4-1,CASSQRIVHKGPQHF
TRBV15,CATSRETTGSYGYTF
TRBV30,CAYSGEQGYGYTF
TRBV10-3,CAISRDEGDQPQHF
TRBV27,CASSLIPQQETQYF
TRBV2,CASSEASRWSEKLFF
TRBV29-1,CSVRLEGNEQFF
TRBV12-3/TRBV12-4,CASSSPGLAGTYEQYF
TRBV7-8,CASSLDPLAGERFF
TRBV3-1,CASSQGPDRVRGYTF
TRBV2,CASFYGRARGEAFF
TRBV16,CASSQFISNTGELFF
TRBV6-1,CASIRQYSSYEQYF
TRBV6-6,CASSYSGGLSTNQPQHF
TRBV6-1,CASSEGLRVGDTQYF
TRBV5-6,CASSRGSGRRSGELFF
TRBV28,CASTIGGTYSTDTQYF
TRBV19,CASSVLGGNPYEQYF
TRBV4-3,CASSQDRSQRNEKLFF
TRBV7-8,CASNIPDRTYEQYF
TRBV5-4,CASSWGQSWINEQFF
TRBV27,CASSKNRGGSPLHF
TRBV20-1,CSARWGAVNANTGELFF
TRBV9,CASSVAALRTQYF
TRBV9,CASSVGEGGPDTQYF
TRBV7-9,CASSFGTHGQPQHF
TRBV9,CASSVWGTANEKLFF
TRBV11-2,CASSLERGNTGELFF
TRBV6-2/TRBV6-3,CASSYRTSGGNEQFF
TRBV28,CASRTSRETQYF
TRBV5-5,CASSFDAGGSPLHF
TRBV4-1,CASSQGSNEQFF
TRBV7-8,CASSSTSGTGDGPQHF
TRBV7-2,CASSLVGVSNQPQHF
TRBV20-1,CSAISGRWSTEAFF
TRBV29-1,CSGGSNTEAFF
TRBV3-2,CASSQNGSYTGELFF